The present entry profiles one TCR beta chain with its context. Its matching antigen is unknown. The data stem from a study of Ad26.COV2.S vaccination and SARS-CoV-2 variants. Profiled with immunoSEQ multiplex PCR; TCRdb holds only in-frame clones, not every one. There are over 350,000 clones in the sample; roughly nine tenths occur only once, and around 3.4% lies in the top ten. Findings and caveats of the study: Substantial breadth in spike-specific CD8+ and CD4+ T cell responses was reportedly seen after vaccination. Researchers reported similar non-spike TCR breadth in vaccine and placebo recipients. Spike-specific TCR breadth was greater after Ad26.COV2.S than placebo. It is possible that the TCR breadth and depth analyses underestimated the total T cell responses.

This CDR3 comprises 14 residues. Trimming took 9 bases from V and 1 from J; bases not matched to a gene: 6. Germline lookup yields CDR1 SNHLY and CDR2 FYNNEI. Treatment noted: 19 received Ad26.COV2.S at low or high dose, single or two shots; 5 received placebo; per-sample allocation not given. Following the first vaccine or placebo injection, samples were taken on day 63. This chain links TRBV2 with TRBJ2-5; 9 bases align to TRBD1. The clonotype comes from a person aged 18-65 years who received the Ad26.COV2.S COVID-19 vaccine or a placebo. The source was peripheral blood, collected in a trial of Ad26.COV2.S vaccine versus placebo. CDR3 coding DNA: TGTGCCAGAGGGACAGGGATGCTCCAAGAGACCCAGTACTTC. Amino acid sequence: CARGTGMLQETQYF.